The T cell receptor beta chain described here comes from a study of control samples from healthy donors and cancer patients. Profiling relied on immunoSEQ multiplex PCR, and the TCRdb table lists in-frame clones only, not all of them. The sample shows about 100,000 clones, roughly 92% of them seen only once. Trimming at V came to 5 bases and at J to 8 bases, leaving 7 bases not matched to a gene. CDR3 length: 15 amino acids. Germline-derived CDR1 and CDR2 are SEHNR and FQNEAQ (reference sequence). The sequenced material came from blood. This clonotype was obtained from a human donor in good health. The donor label of this sample is uncertain. The rearrangement links TRBV7-9 to TRBJ2-1; TRBD1 matches at 12 bases. The CDR3 here is CASSTGTGGADEQFF. The CDR3 bases are TGTGCCAGCAGCACCGGGACAGGGGGCGCGGATGAGCAGTTCTTC.